The sample holds many counts of the clone carrying this T cell receptor beta chain. Germline-derived CDR1 and CDR2 are SEHNR and FQNEAQ (reference sequence). This CDR3 spans 13 amino acids. The ends were cut back, 1 base at V and 3 bases at J, with 4 bases in the middle. What was amplified from RNA transcripts were TCR beta CDR3 regions. An initial round of RT-PCR targeting the TCR CDR3 relied on the HTBI primer set. Using its own MiXCR run on the multiplex PCR reads, TCRdb lists one record per CDR3 protein. Altogether 300,000 to 450,000 distinct CDR3 sequences are present, around an eighth being singletons, with the ten largest covering around 21%. This sample stems from a study of T cells in Graves' hyperthyroidism and ophthalmopathy.

The receptor was isolated from a man younger than 45 with Graves' hyperthyroidism that later progressed to Graves' ophthalmopathy. Sequencing input: blood. This chain connects TRBV7-9 to TRBJ1-5; D remains ambiguous. The CDR3 loop is CASSLDHNQPQHF. The DNA for the CDR3 is TGTGCCAGCAGCTTAGACCACAATCAGCCCCAGCATTTT.